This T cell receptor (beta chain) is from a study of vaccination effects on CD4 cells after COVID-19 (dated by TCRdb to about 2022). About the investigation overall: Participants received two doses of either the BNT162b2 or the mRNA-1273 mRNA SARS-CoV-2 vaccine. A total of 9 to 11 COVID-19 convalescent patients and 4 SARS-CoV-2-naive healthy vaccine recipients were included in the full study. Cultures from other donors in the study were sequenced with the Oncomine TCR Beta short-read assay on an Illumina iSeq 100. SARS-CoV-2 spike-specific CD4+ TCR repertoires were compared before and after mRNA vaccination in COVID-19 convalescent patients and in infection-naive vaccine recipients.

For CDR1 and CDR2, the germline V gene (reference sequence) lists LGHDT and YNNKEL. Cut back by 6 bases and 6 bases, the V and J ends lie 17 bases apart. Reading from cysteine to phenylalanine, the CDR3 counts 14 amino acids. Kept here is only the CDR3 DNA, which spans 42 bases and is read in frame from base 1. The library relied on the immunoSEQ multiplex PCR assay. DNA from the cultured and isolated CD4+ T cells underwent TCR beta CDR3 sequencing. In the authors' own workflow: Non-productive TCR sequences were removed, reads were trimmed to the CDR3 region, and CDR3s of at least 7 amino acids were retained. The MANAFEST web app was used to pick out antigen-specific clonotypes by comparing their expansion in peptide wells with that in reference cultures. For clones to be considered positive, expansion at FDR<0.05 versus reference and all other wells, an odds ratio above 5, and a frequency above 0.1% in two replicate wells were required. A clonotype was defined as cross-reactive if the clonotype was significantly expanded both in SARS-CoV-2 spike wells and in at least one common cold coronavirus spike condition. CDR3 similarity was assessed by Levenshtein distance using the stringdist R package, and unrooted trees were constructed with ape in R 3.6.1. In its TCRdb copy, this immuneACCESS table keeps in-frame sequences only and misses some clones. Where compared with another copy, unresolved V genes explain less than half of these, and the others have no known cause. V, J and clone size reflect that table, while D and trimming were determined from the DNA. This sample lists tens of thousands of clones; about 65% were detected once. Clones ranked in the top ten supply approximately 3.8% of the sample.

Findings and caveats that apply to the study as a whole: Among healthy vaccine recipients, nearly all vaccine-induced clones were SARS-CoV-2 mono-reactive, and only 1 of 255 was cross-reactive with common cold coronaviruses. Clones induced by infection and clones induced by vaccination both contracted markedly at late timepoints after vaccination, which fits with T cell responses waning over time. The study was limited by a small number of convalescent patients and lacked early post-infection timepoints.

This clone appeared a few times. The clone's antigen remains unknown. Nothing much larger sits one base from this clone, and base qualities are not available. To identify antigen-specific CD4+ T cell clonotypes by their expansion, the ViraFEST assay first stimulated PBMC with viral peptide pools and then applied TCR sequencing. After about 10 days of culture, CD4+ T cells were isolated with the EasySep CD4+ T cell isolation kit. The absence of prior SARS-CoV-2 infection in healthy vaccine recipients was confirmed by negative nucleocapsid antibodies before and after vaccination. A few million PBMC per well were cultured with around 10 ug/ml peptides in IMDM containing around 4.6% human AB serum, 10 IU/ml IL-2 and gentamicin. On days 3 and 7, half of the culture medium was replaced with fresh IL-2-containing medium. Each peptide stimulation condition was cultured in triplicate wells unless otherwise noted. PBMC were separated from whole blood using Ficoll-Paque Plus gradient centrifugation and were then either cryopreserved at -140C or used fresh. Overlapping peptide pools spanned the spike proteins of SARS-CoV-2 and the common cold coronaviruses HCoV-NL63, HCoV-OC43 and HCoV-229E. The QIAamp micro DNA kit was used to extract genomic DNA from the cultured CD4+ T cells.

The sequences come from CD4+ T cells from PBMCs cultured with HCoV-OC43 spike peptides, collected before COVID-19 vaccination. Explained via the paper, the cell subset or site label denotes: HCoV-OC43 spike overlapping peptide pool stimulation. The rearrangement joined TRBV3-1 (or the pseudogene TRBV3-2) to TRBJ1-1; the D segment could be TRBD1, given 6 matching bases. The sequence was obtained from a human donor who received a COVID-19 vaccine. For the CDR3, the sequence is CASRRVGGLAEAFF. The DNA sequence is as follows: TGTGCCAGCAGGAGGGTAGGGGGGCTGGCTGAAGCTTTCTTT.